This T cell receptor beta chain was profiled in a study of blood T cell repertoires in COVID-19 (dated by TCRdb to about 2020). Regarding the research as a whole: Samples covering the acute and convalescent phases of COVID-19 were provided by collaborators in the United States, Italy and Spain. The prospective study material was composed of cDNA or gDNA derived from T cells, B-cell-depleted T cells, or PBMCs. Subjects who had been exposed to COVID-19, were actively infected with it, or had recovered from it provided the deeply sampled blood TCRbeta repertoires that made up the dataset. The repertoires were released in a freely available public database meant as a resource for research on the immune response to SARS-CoV-2. The samples were drawn from two sources: the first 160 participants of the ongoing ImmuneRACE study, and 1,200 or so subjects contributed by 6 global collaborators. Nearly every sample came with metadata listing a de-identified subject ID, COVID-19 status, age in years and sex. Where available, HLA class I and class II types were taken from metadata supplied by the sample provider and were not determined by assay-based typing.

What the study reported, not specific to this receptor: The quantity of clinical and demographic metadata differed by source and by participant and was supplied without curation.

There are 14 amino acids in the CDR3, from cysteine to phenylalanine inclusive. The kept DNA is CDR3 alone, 42 bases in frame from the first base. In the germline V gene, CDR1 corresponds to KGHDR and CDR2 to SFDVKD. The germline V end is reduced by 6 bases and the J end by 2 bases; junction bases left unmatched: 2. The immunoSEQ Assay, a bias-controlled multiplex PCR, was used to amplify TCRbeta CDR3 regions from genomic DNA. Concerning the study's data processing: Within the assay, amplification of reference gene primers was used to estimate how many nucleated cells each sample contained. To quantify the absolute abundance of each unique TCRbeta CDR3 rearrangement, sequence reads were collapsed and filtered. For each sample, productive Simpson clonality was calculated as the square root of Simpson's diversity index across productive rearrangements. As stored in TCRdb, this immuneACCESS dataset retains in-frame rearrangements with V and J assigned. A fraction of the clones does not appear; measured against another copy, unresolved V genes explain less than half of the discrepancy, and the remainder lacks a known reason. The V and J calls and the clone size are those of that table, but D and trimming were determined from the DNA. The sample table holds more than 110,000 clones, of which roughly 90% were seen once. Around 3% of the sample goes to the ten largest clones.

As for this clone: Its antigen is currently not known. Within one base of it there is no much larger clone, and no base qualities were kept.

Whole blood was collected in K2EDTA tubes by collaborating institutions according to the institutions' own protocols. For TCRbeta analysis, collaborators shipped samples as frozen whole blood, isolated PBMCs, or DNA extracted from either of those sample types. The chain is encoded by TRBV24-1 joined to TRBJ2-5, and 10 junction bases match TRBD2. This TCR was recovered from a man aged 55 to 69 with active or convalescent COVID-19. Material for sequencing was peripheral blood. The CDR3 reads as follows: CATSTSGAQETQYF. The DNA sequence is given as TGTGCCACCAGTACTAGCGGGGCTCAAGAGACCCAGTACTTC.